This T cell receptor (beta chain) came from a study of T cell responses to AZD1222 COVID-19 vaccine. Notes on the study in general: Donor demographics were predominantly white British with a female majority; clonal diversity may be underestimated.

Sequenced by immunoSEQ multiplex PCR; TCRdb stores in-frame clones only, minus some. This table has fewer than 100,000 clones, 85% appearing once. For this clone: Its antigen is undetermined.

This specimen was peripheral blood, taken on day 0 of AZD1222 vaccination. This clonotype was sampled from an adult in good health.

CDR3 region: CASSLGSFYGYTF. CDR3 DNA sequence: TGTGCCAGCAGCTTAGGCAGCTTCTATGGCTACACCTTC. This chain joins TRBV7-9 and TRBJ1-2, with D uncertain. Germline values: CDR1 SEHNR, CDR2 FQNEAQ (reference sequence). This CDR3 has 13 amino acids. V shed 1 base and J shed 4 bases, with 7 bases lying between them. Together with reference TRBV7-9 and TRBJ1-2, the CDR3 gives the full variable domain: DTGVSQNPRHKITKRGQNVTFRCDPISEHNRLYWYRQTLGQGPEFLTYFQNEAQLEKSRLLSDRFSAERPKGSFSTLEIQRTEQGDSAMYLCASSLGSFYGYTFGSGTRLTVV.